The 26 T cell receptor beta chains below all came from one sample that was sequenced in a study of blood T cell repertoires in COVID-19. Assay used: immunoSEQ multiplex PCR; TCRdb lists only in-frame clones, some missing. The repertoire holds approximately 82,000 clones, more than 85% seen once, with approximately 1.2% in the top ten. The sequencing input was PBMCs or T cells enriched from blood (not recorded which). These receptors all come from a woman in her fifties or sixties with acute COVID-19.

This chain uses TRBV6-5 with TRBJ1-5, with a weak D call TRBD1 (5 bases). This CDR3 spans 14 amino acids. V was pared by 6 bases and J by 3 bases, with 12 bases between. The germline CDR1 and CDR2 sequences are MNHEY and SVGAGI. The CDR3 DNA follows: TGTGCCAGCAGGTCGGGGGTTTCCAATCAGCCCCAGCATTTT. As protein: CASRSGVSNQPQHF.

The rearrangement joins TRBV18 to TRBJ1-4, with 8 bases identical to TRBD1. The CDR3 length is 15 residues. Germline lookup yields CDR1 KGHSH and CDR2 LQKENI. The V segment lost 4 bases and the J segment 7 bases; nucleotides outside the gene matches: 8. CDR3 protein: CASSLAGTGGEKLFF. Here the CDR3 DNA reads TGTGCCAGCTCACTCGCCGGGACAGGAGGTGAAAAACTGTTTTTT. Full variable domain (remainder filled in from reference TRBV18 and TRBJ1-4): NAGVMQNPRHLVRRRGQEARLRCSPMKGHSHVYWYRQLPEEGLKFMVYLQKENIIDESGMPKERFSAEFPKEGPSILRIQQVVRGDSAAYFCASSLAGTGGEKLFFGSGTQLSVL.

About this clone itself: The junction departs from the called germline gene at one end, perhaps through a read error. J is TRBJ1-3 and V is TRBV7-2; 7 nucleotides align to TRBD1. The CDR3 length is 13 residues. Germline V lookup: CDR1 SGHTA, CDR2 FQGNSA. The CDR3 here is CASSSFFGDSSNF. In nucleotides, the CDR3 is TGTGCCAGCAGCTCATTCTTCGGGGACAGTTCTAATTTT.

The chain employs TRBV2 and TRBJ2-1; 8 nucleotides match TRBD1. Germline V gene sequence: CDR1 SNHLY, CDR2 FYNNEI. The CDR3 has 13 amino acids. V gave up 1 base and J gave up 9 bases; unmatched junction bases: 2. The CDR3 DNA reads as TGTGCCAGCAGTGAAGAGACAGGGGTTGAGCAGTTCTTC. This sequence encodes CASSEETGVEQFF.

The chain combines TRBV19 with TRBJ1-4; D remains ambiguous. V lost 7 bases to trimming and J lost 8 bases, with 14 bases between them. This CDR3 contains 13 residues. Germline-derived CDR1 and CDR2 are LNHDA and SQIVND (reference sequence). The CDR3 loop is CASTRMDEEKLFF. The CDR3 DNA is TGTGCCAGTACGAGGATGGATGAAGAAAAACTGTTTTTT.

The chain is built from TRBV29-1 and TRBJ1-1, with TRBD1 matching over 8 bases. The CDR3 runs 14 residues. V lost 4 bases to trimming and J lost 7 bases; unmatched junction nucleotides: 11. Germline V gene lookup returns CDR1 SQVTM and CDR2 ANQGSEA. This chain's CDR3 is CSVVTGVPRGEAFF. CDR3 DNA sequence: TGCAGCGTTGTGACAGGGGTCCCCAGGGGTGAAGCTTTCTTT.

The chain joins TRBV2 to TRBJ1-5; 7 bases match TRBD1. V dropped 4 bases and J dropped 6; count of bases not matched to a gene: 9. Germline lookup yields CDR1 SNHLY and CDR2 FYNNEI. This CDR3 region has 15 residues. The CDR3 DNA follows: TGTGCCAGCAGTGCCCTTCGACAGGGCGGTCAGCCCCAGCATTTT. Protein sequence: CASSALRQGGQPQHF.

The chain has TRBV10-3 and TRBJ2-5; perhaps TRBD2 as D (5 bases). The length of the CDR3 is 15 residues. The V end was cut by 0 bases, the J end by 2 bases, with 10 bases between. Germline V gives CDR1 ENHRY, CDR2 SYGVKD. The CDR3 nucleotides read TGTGCCATCAGTGAGTCGGACTCAACTCAAGAGACCCAGTACTTC. It codes for CAISESDSTQETQYF.

The chain uses TRBV2 and TRBJ2-7; 8 bases fit TRBD1. The V segment lost 4 bases and the J segment 3 bases; nucleotides outside the gene matches: 11. In germline, CDR1 is SNHLY, CDR2 FYNNEI. The length of the CDR3 is 16 residues. CDR3 in DNA: TGTGCCAGCAGTGCTTGGACAGGGCAACATATCTACGAGCAGTACTTC. Amino acids: CASSAWTGQHIYEQYF.

The chain recombines TRBV5-1 with TRBJ1-2, with D perhaps matching TRBD1 (5 bases). The V gene's germline CDR1 is SGHRS and CDR2 YFSETQ. Trimming cost V 0 bases and J 5 bases, with 11 bases left between them. The CDR3 sequence is 14 residues long. As DNA, the CDR3 is TGCGCCAGCAGCTTGGAAGGGTCAGGGTATGGCTACACCTTC. As protein: CASSLEGSGYGYTF.

The chain uses TRBV18 and TRBJ1-5; D unresolved. The V gene lost 2 bases and the J gene lost 7 bases, with 12 bases spanning the gap. The CDR3 covers 14 residues. The germline V gene has CDR1 KGHSH and CDR2 LQKENI. CDR3 protein: CASSPITAEQPQHF. The DNA for the CDR3 is TGTGCCAGCTCACCAATTACAGCTGAGCAGCCCCAGCATTTT.

This chain connects TRBV5-7 to TRBJ1-5, with unresolved D. TRBV5-7 is an ORF, and what it does is uncertain. This CDR3 region has 18 residues. The germline V and J ends were trimmed by 4 bases and 4 bases, with 24 bases remaining between them. CDR3 sequence reads: CASSPRPRGIAANQPQHF. CDR3 DNA sequence: TGTGCCAGCAGCCCCCGACCAAGAGGGATCGCAGCGAATCAGCCCCAGCATTTT.

V is TRBV5-1 and J is TRBJ1-6; the match to TRBD1 covers 7 bases. CDR1 and CDR2 (germline): SGHRS, YFSETQ. V trimming: 4 bases; J trimming: 1 base; junction bases outside the gene matches: 2. The CDR3 is 15 residues long. The CDR3 nucleotides are TGCGCCAGCAGCGGGACAGAATCCTATAATTCACCCCTCCACTTT. Protein sequence: CASSGTESYNSPLHF.

This chain uses TRBV2 with TRBJ2-5; 11 bases align to TRBD2. Germline assignment: CDR1 SNHLY and CDR2 FYNNEI. The CDR3 consists of 16 residues. Trimming cost V 6 bases and J 2 bases; bases outside gene matches: 8. Written as DNA, the CDR3 is TGTGCCAGCAGGCTAAGACTAGCGGGACTACAAGAGACCCAGTACTTC. Amino acid sequence: CASRLRLAGLQETQYF.

The chain has TRBV3-1 (or the pseudogene TRBV3-2) and TRBJ1-3; 8 bases match TRBD1. The length of the CDR3 is 14 residues. Unmatched junction bases numbered 2, after V lost 4 bases and J lost 3 bases. Per the germline V gene, CDR1 is LGHDT and CDR2 is YNNKEL (reference sequence). CDR3 sequence reads: CASSPRGLGNTIYF. The CDR3 DNA reads TGTGCCAGCAGCCCCAGGGGGCTTGGAAACACCATATATTTT.

The rearrangement joins TRBV5-6 to TRBJ2-7; 7 bases fit TRBD1. The germline CDR1 and CDR2 sequences are SGHDT and YYEEEE. Trimming removed 0 bases from V and 2 bases from J; junction bases left unmatched: 5. CDR3 size: 15 residues. CDR3 sequence (DNA): TGTGCCAGCAGCTTGGGGGCAGGGGGAACCTACGAGCAGTACTTC. It yields the protein CASSLGAGGTYEQYF. Together with reference TRBV5-6 and TRBJ2-7, the CDR3 gives the full variable domain: DAGVTQSPTHLIKTRGQQVTLRCSPKSGHDTVSWYQQALGQGPQFIFQYYEEEERQRGNFPDRFSGHQFPNYSSELNVNALLLGDSALYLCASSLGAGGTYEQYFGPGTRLTVT.

The genes are TRBV30 and TRBJ2-2; D is unresolved. CDR3 size: 12 residues. V lost 4 bases and J lost 2, with 5 bases in between. The germline V gene encodes CDR1 GTSNPN and CDR2 SVGIG (reference sequence). CDR3 coding DNA: TGTGCCTGGACAGTAAACACCGGGGAGCTGTTTTTT. Protein sequence: CAWTVNTGELFF. Full variable domain (outside the CDR3, taken from reference TRBV30 and TRBJ2-2): SQTIHQWPATLVQPVGSPLSLECTVEGTSNPNLYWYRQAAGRGLQLLFYSVGIGQISSEVPQNLSASRPQDRQFILSSKKLLLSDSGFYLCAWTVNTGELFFGEGSRLTVL.

The chain has TRBV9 and TRBJ1-5; the match to TRBD1 covers 7 bases. Trimming removed 2 bases from V and 4 bases from J; junction bases left unmatched: 3. Germline V gene sequence: CDR1 SGDLS, CDR2 YYNGEE. The length of the CDR3 is 14 residues. The CDR3 bases are TGTGCCAGCAGCGTCGGGACAGATAATCAGCCCCAGCATTTT. It is translated as CASSVGTDNQPQHF. Based on the CDR3 plus reference TRBV9 and TRBJ1-5, the full variable domain is DSGVTQTPKHLITATGQRVTLRCSPRSGDLSVYWYQQSLDQGLQFLIQYYNGEERAKGNILERFSAQQFPDLHSELNLSSLELGDSALYFCASSVGTDNQPQHFGDGTRLSIL.

This clone appeared a few times. This chain connects TRBV2 to TRBJ2-1; D is unresolved. CDR1 and CDR2 from the germline V gene are SNHLY and FYNNEI. V was pared by 6 bases and J by 4 bases, with 4 bases between. This CDR3 has 11 amino acids. This CDR3 reads CASSSYNEQFF. For the CDR3, the DNA is TGTGCCAGCAGCTCTTACAATGAGCAGTTCTTC. Together with reference TRBV2 and TRBJ2-1, the CDR3 gives the full variable domain: EPEVTQTPSHQVTQMGQEVILRCVPISNHLYFYWYRQILGQKVEFLVSFYNNEISEKSEIFDDQFSVERPDGSNFTLKIRSTKLEDSAMYFCASSSYNEQFFGPGTRLTVL.

This clone has a single count. This chain uses TRBV2 with TRBJ2-5; 13 bases match TRBD2. V shed 8 bases, J shed 5 bases, and the junction held 8 bases outside the gene matches. This CDR3 has 15 residues. Germline loops: CDR1 SNHLY, CDR2 FYNNEI. The CDR3 bases are TGTGCCAGCGGGACTAGCGGGGTGGACTTGGAGACCCAGTACTTC. The encoded protein is CASGTSGVDLETQYF.

The chain joins TRBV11-3 to TRBJ2-7, with 7 bases fitting TRBD2. J gave up 3 bases and V 5 bases, and 10 bases lay outside the gene matches. Germline loops: CDR1 SGHNT, CDR2 YENEEA. CDR3 size: 15 residues. CDR3 loop: CASSETSGTVYEQYF. The CDR3 DNA follows: TGTGCCAGCAGCGAGACGAGCGGGACTGTCTACGAGCAGTACTTC.

The chain carries TRBV19 and TRBJ2-4, with D maybe TRBD1 (5 bases). The V and J ends lost 6 bases and 0 bases respectively, with 9 bases between them. The CDR3 extends over 14 amino acids. Germline lookup yields CDR1 LNHDA and CDR2 SQIVND (reference sequence). CDR3 sequence (DNA): TGTGCCAGTAGCAGACAGATAGCCAAAAACATTCAGTACTTC. Its translation is CASSRQIAKNIQYF.

DNA for the CDR3: TGCGCCAGCAGCCCATCGACTAGCGGGAGGGCCGGAGGGGACAATGAGCAGTTCTTC. It specifies CASSPSTSGRAGGDNEQFF. The chain has TRBV4-3 and TRBJ2-1; TRBD2 agrees at 14 bases. Germline V gene sequence: CDR1 LGHNA, CDR2 YSLEER. The J segment lost 5 bases and the V segment lost 4 bases, leaving 13 bases of the junction unmatched. The CDR3 consists of 19 residues.

J is TRBJ2-5 and V is TRBV29-1, with D maybe TRBD2 (7 bases). Germline V CDR1 and CDR2: SQVTM, ANQGSEA. V shed 8 bases and J shed 5 bases, with 15 bases lying between them. This CDR3 has 12 amino acids. CDR3 sequence: CSSGGLMETQYF. The CDR3, as DNA: TGCAGCTCGGGGGGCCTCATGGAGACCCAGTACTTC. Full variable domain (rest looked up from reference TRBV29-1 and TRBJ2-5): SAVISQKPSRDICQRGTSLTIQCQVDSQVTMMFWYRQQPGQSLTLIATANQGSEATYESGFVIDKFPISRPNLTFSTLTVSNMSPEDSSIYLCSSGGLMETQYFGPGTRLLVL.

The chain carries TRBV19 and TRBJ2-1; a possible D gene is TRBD2 (5 bases). V gave up 4 bases and J gave up 3 bases, with 7 bases separating them. The CDR3 consists of 13 residues. The germline CDR1 and CDR2 sequences are LNHDA and SQIVND (reference sequence). CDR3 residues: CASSRRDYNEQFF. CDR3 DNA: TGTGCCAGTAGTAGACGGGACTACAATGAGCAGTTCTTC. Full variable domain (outside the CDR3, taken from reference TRBV19 and TRBJ2-1): DGGITQSPKYLFRKEGQNVTLSCEQNLNHDAMYWYRQDPGQGLRLIYYSQIVNDFQKGDIAEGYSVSREKKESFPLTVTSAQKNPTAFYLCASSRRDYNEQFFGPGTRLTVL.

The rearrangement uses TRBV15 and TRBJ2-7, with 7 bases fitting TRBD1. The CDR3 totals 14 residues. The germline gives CDR1 LNHNV, CDR2 YYDKDF (reference sequence). The V segment lost 4 bases and the J segment 3 bases; nucleotides outside the gene matches: 6. This chain's CDR3 is CATSTGTDRYEQYF. The CDR3 region has the DNA TGTGCCACCAGCACGGGGACAGATCGCTACGAGCAGTACTTC.